Following are 15 T cell receptor beta chains from one sample sequenced in a study of post-analysis software for immune sequencing data. These receptors lack a known antigen. Incorporated into the TCR beta cDNA libraries were unique molecular identifiers, which served to reduce PCR and sequencing biases. MiXCR, applied by TCRdb to the PCR reads, yields one record per CDR3 protein. The sample holds approximately 730,000 distinct CDR3 sequences, 40% to 55% seen once. Study-wide findings and caveats: Roughly five TRBV segments were more frequent in patients than controls; TRBV5-6, TRBV5-1 and TRBV20-1 belonged to this group.

Source material: blood. Every receptor here comes from a girl aged 10 to 17 with multiple sclerosis.

The chain combines TRBV29-1 with TRBJ2-5; 7 bases match TRBD2. The V gene end was trimmed by 6 bases and the J gene end by 2 bases; junction bases not matched to a gene: 15. Germline values: CDR1 SQVTM, CDR2 ANQGSEA. This CDR3 region has 16 residues. In DNA form, the CDR3 reads TGCAGCGTAGATATAGCGGGTGCCTCGATTCAAGAGACCCAGTACTTC. This encodes CSVDIAGASIQETQYF.

V gene TRBV10-3 combines with J gene TRBJ2-6, with no clear D. V shed 4 bases and J shed 2 bases, with 6 bases lying between them. The CDR3 sequence is 14 residues long. Germline V gene sequence: CDR1 ENHRY, CDR2 SYGVKD. The DNA for the CDR3 is TGTGCCATCAGTGCATCGGCTGGGGCCAACGTCCTGACTTTC. The encoded protein is CAISASAGANVLTF.

This chain connects TRBV12-3 or TRBV12-4 to TRBJ2-7; 10 nucleotides line up with TRBD2. This CDR3 is built from 17 residues. Losses at the gene ends were 5 bases for V and 3 bases for J; bases not matched to a gene: 13. CDR3 sequence (DNA): TGTGCCAGCAGTGAACTGACGGGGGGGACTAGCGTCTACGAGCAGTACTTC. Protein product: CASSELTGGTSVYEQYF.

The chain combines TRBV5-5 with TRBJ2-1; 9 bases agree with TRBD2. The CDR3 spans 16 residues. The V and J ends lost 0 bases and 5 bases, in that order; junction bases with no gene match: 6. Germline loops: CDR1 SGHKS, CDR2 YYEKEE (reference sequence). CDR3 nucleotides: TGTGCCAGCAGCTTGGCCGCGGGAGGGGACAACAATGAGCAGTTCTTC. It codes for CASSLAAGGDNNEQFF.

The genes are TRBV12-3 or TRBV12-4 and TRBJ2-5; 7 bases map to TRBD2. Trimming removed 1 base from V and 5 bases from J; junction bases left unmatched: 7. CDR3 size: 15 residues. This CDR3 is CASSLVGRAEETQYF. The DNA for the CDR3 is TGTGCCAGCAGTTTAGTTGGGAGGGCCGAGGAGACCCAGTACTTC.

Of note for this clonotype: One end of the junction varies from germline; a read error may be responsible. CDR3: CASSLGTSGYASTDRQYF. In DNA form, the CDR3 reads TGTGCCAGCAGCTTAGGGACTAGCGGGTACGCTAGCACAGATAGGCAGTATTTT. The rearrangement uses TRBV11-2 and TRBJ2-3; 11 nucleotides align to TRBD2. This CDR3 region has 18 residues. The germline V gene encodes CDR1 SGHAT and CDR2 FQNNGV.

This clonotype was seen many times. The chain couples TRBV6-6 to TRBJ1-6, with D possibly being TRBD1 (6 bases). Trimming took off 6 bases at V and 6 bases at J, with 12 bases between the two ends. This CDR3 contains 14 residues. Looked up from germline, CDR1 is MNHNY and CDR2 is SVGAGI (reference sequence). The CDR3 is CASSRGGGNSPLHF. In DNA, the CDR3 is TGTGCCAGCAGCCGAGGGGGGGGTAATTCACCCCTCCACTTT.

This sequence joins TRBV10-3 and TRBJ1-5, with D perhaps matching TRBD1 (6 bases). The CDR3 runs to 15 residues. Germline V gene sequence: CDR1 ENHRY, CDR2 SYGVKD. V lost 4 bases to trimming and J lost 4 bases, with 14 bases between them. The CDR3 nucleotides read TGTGCCATCAGTGGGTCACGGGGGGCGAATCAGCCCCAGCATTTT. As protein: CAISGSRGANQPQHF.

The chain couples TRBV9 to TRBJ2-3; D not certain. The germline V and J ends were trimmed by 4 bases and 7 bases, with 13 bases remaining between them. Germline-derived CDR1 and CDR2 are SGDLS and YYNGEE. This CDR3 region has 13 residues. The CDR3 bases are TGTGCCAGCAGCCCCAAAGGAGTGAATACGCAGTATTTT. It codes for CASSPKGVNTQYF.

The chain is built from TRBV29-1 and TRBJ2-7; no definite D call. V was cut by 8 bases and J by 6 bases, with 14 bases left in between. The CDR3 consists of 11 residues. Per the germline V gene, CDR1 is SQVTM and CDR2 is ANQGSEA. CDR3 loop: CSIAIGSEQYF. CDR3 DNA sequence: TGCAGCATTGCCATCGGGTCCGAGCAGTACTTC.

The chain is built from TRBV4-3 and TRBJ2-7; no definite D call. V lost 1 base, J lost 6 bases, and 10 bases lay in between. Germline V gene sequence: CDR1 LGHNA, CDR2 YSLEER. This CDR3 has 13 residues. The CDR3 coding sequence is TGCGCCAGCAGCCAAGTGGTCTGGGGCGAGCAGTACTTC. The encoded protein is CASSQVVWGEQYF.

The chain uses TRBV12-3 or TRBV12-4 and TRBJ2-3; D remains ambiguous. With 0 bases removed from V and 3 bases from J, the gap between germline ends came to 10 bases. This CDR3 has 15 amino acids. DNA for the CDR3: TGTGCCAGCAGTTTAGCCGAACAGTCTACAGATACGCAGTATTTT. This codes for CASSLAEQSTDTQYF.

This sequence joins TRBV12-3 or TRBV12-4 and TRBJ2-1; possibly TRBD2 for D (6 bases). Between the trimmed V and J ends, which lost 4 bases and 7 bases, there was a span of 14 bases. The CDR3 extends over 14 amino acids. The CDR3 nucleotides are TGTGCCAGCAGTTATGGGACTGCTGGGAATGAGCAGTTCTTC. Amino acid sequence: CASSYGTAGNEQFF.

This clonotype was counted only a few times. This chain joins TRBV6-1 and TRBJ2-3; TRBD2 agrees at 14 bases. J lost 4 bases, V lost 5 bases, and 8 bases had no gene match. Germline V gene lookup returns CDR1 MNHNS and CDR2 SASEGT. The CDR3 extends over 17 amino acids. The CDR3 region has the DNA TGTGCCAGCAGTAGGGGGACTAGCGGGAGAGGGGCAGATACGCAGTATTTT. The encoded protein is CASSRGTSGRGADTQYF.

This clonotype was detected ten times or more. For the CDR3, the DNA is TGTGCCAGCAGCTCCCTGACAGGCGAGCAGTACTTC. This codes for CASSSLTGEQYF. The chain recombines TRBV7-3 with TRBJ2-7; D perhaps matches TRBD1 (6 bases). Germline CDR1 is SGHTA and CDR2 is FQGTGA. Trimming took off 4 bases at V and 6 bases at J, with 10 bases between the two ends. The CDR3 consists of 12 residues.